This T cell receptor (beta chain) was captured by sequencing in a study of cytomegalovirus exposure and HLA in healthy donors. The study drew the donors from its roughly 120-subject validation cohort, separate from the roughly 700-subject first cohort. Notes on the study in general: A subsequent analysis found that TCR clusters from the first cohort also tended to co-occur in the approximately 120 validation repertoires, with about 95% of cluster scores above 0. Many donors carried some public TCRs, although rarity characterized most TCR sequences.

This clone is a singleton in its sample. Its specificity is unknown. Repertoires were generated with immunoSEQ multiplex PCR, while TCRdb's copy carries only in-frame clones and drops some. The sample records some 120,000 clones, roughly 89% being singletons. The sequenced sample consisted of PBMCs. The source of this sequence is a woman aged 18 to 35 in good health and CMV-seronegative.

The CDR3 loop is CASSLGESGYTF. The CDR3 nucleotides are TGTGCCAGCAGTTTGGGCGAATCAGGCTACACCTTC. The chain has TRBV28 and TRBJ1-2, with D unresolved. The CDR3 spans 12 residues. Deletions cut 3 bases from V and 8 bases from J, with 10 bases between. The germline CDR1 and CDR2 sequences are MDHEN and SYDVKM.